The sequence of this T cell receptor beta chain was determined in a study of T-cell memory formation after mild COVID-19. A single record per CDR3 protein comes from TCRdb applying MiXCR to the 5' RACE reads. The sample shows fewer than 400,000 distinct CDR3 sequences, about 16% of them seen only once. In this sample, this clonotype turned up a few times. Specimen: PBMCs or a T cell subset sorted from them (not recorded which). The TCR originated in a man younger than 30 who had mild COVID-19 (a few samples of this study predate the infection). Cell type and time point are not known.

The CDR3 DNA reads as TGCGCCAGCAGCCAAGTACGGGGGGTCGGCACAGATACGCAGTATTTT. Residues: CASSQVRGVGTDTQYF. The chain uses TRBV4-1 and TRBJ2-3; 7 bases are shared with TRBD2. Trimming took 1 base from V and 1 from J; bases not matched to a gene: 5. The germline gives CDR1 MGHRA, CDR2 YSYEKL. CDR3 length equals 16 residues.